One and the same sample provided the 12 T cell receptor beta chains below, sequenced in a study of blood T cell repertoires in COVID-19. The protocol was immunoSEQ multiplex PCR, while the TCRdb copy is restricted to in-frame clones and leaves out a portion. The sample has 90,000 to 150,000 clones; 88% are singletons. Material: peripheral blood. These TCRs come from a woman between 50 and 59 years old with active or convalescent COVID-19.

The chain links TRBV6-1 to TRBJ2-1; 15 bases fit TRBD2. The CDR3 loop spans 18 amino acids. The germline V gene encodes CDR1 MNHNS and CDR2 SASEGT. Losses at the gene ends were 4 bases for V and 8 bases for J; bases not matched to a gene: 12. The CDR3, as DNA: TGTGCCAGCAGTGCCTTGGGGACTAGCGGGAGGAGGGGATATGAGCAGTTCTTC. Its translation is CASSALGTSGRRGYEQFF.

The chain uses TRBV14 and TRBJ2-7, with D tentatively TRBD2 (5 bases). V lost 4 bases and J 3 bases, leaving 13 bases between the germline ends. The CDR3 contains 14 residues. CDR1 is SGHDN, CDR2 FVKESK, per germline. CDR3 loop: CASSLVGLDYEQYF. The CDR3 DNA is TGTGCCAGCAGCCTCGTCGGACTGGACTACGAGCAGTACTTC.

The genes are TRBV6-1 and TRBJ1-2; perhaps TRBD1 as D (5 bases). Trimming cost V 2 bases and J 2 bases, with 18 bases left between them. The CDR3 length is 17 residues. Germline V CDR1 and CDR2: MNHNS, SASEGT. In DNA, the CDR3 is TGTGCCAGCAGTGAATTTGAGGCGGGGGATCAAAACTATGGCTACACCTTC. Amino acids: CASSEFEAGDQNYGYTF.

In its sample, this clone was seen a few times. The CDR3 nucleotides read TGTGCCAGCAGTTCTCCGGGACAGGGCGTCTACTCCCCCTACGAGCAGTACTTC. Encoded protein: CASSSPGQGVYSPYEQYF. This chain joins TRBV28 and TRBJ2-7, with 9 bases fitting TRBD1. J lost 2 bases, V lost 4 bases, and 15 bases had no gene match. The CDR3 extends over 18 amino acids. Germline V gene lookup returns CDR1 MDHEN and CDR2 SYDVKM.

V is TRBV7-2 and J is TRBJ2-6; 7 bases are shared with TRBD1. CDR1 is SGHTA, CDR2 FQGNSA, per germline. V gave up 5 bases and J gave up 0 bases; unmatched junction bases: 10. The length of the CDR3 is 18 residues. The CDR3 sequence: CASSPTGTANSGANVLTF. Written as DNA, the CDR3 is TGTGCCAGCAGCCCCACCGGGACAGCTAACTCTGGGGCCAACGTCCTGACTTTC.

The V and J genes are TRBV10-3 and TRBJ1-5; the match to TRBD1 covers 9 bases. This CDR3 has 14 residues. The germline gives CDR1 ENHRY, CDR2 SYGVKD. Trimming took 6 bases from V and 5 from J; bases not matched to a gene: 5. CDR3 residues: CAISGQGNDQPQHF. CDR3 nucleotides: TGTGCCATCAGCGGACAGGGGAACGATCAGCCCCAGCATTTT.

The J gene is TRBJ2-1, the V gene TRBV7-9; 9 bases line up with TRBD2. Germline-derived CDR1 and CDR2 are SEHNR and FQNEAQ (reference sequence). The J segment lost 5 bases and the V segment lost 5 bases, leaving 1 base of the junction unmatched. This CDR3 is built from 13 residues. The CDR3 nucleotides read TGTGCCAGCAGCCCTAGCGGGGACAATGAGCAGTTCTTC. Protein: CASSPSGDNEQFF.

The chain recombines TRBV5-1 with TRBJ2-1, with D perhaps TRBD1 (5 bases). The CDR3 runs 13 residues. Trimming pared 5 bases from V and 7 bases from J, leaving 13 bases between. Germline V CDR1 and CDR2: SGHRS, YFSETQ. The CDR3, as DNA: TGCGCCAGCAGTAAAGGGGTCACTAATGAGCAGTTCTTC. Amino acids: CASSKGVTNEQFF.

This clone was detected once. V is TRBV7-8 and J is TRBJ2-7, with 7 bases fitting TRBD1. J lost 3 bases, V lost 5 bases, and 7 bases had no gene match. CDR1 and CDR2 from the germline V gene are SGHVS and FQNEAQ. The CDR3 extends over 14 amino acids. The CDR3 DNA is TGTGCCAGCAGCCTAATGGGACAGTTCTACGAGCAGTACTTC. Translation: CASSLMGQFYEQYF.

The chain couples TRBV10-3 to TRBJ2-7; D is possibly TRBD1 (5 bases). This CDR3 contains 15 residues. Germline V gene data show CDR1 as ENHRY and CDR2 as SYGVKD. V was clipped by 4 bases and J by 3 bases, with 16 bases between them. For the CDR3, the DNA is TGTGCCATCAGTGGTATTAGGGGAATGAGCTACGAGCAGTACTTC. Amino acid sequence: CAISGIRGMSYEQYF.

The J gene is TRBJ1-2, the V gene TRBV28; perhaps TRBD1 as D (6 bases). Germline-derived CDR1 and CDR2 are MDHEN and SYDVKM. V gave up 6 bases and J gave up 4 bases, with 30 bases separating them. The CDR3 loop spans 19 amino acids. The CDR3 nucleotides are TGTGCCAGCAGCCTAGTTGCCCGACGGGACAAGAGAGGCGGCTATGGCTACACCTTC. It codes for CASSLVARRDKRGGYGYTF.

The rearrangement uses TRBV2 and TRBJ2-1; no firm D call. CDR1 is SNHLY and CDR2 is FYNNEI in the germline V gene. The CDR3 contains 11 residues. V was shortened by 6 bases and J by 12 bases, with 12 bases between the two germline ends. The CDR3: CASRLEFLQFF. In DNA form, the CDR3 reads TGTGCCAGCAGATTAGAGTTTTTGCAGTTCTTC.